The present entry profiles one T cell receptor beta chain with its context. This sample was included in a study of T cell changes during pregnancy in multiple sclerosis. There are 15 residues in the CDR3. Germline values: CDR1 SEHNR, CDR2 FQNEAQ (reference sequence). V was pared by 5 bases and J by 6 bases, with 5 bases of the junction left unmatched. Sequencing used immunoSEQ multiplex PCR; TCRdb keeps in-frame clones, though not all of them. The profile covers about 30,000 clones, with around 88% appearing a single time and about 3% taken by the ten largest. This TCR was sampled from a female donor in good health, enrolled as a control in a pregnancy study. The rearrangement links TRBV7-9 to TRBJ2-2; 11 nucleotides match TRBD2. Sequencing used CD4+ T cells from peripheral blood mononuclear cells, obtained in the first trimester of pregnancy. In nucleotides, the CDR3 is TGTGCCAGCAGCCCGATAGCGGGGGGGCCCGGGGAGCTGTTTTTT. Translated: CASSPIAGGPGELFF.